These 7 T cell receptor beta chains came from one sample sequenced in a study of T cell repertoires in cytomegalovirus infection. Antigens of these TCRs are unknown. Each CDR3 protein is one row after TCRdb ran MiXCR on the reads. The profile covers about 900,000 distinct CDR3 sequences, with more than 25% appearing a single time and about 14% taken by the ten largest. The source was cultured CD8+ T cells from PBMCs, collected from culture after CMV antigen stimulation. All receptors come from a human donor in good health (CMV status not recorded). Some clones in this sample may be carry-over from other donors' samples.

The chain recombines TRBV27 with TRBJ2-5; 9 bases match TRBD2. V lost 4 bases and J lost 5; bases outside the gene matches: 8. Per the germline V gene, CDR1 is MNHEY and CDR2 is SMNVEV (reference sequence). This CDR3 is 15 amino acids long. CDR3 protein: CASSSSGVSGETQYF. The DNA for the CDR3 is TGTGCCAGCAGTTCTAGCGGGGTGTCGGGCGAGACCCAGTACTTC.

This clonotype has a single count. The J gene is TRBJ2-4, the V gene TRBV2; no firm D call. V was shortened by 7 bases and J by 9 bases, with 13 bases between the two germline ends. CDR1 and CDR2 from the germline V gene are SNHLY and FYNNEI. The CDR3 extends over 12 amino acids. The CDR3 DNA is TGTGCCAGCATGTCCGGTTCGGCCATTCAGTACTTC. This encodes CASMSGSAIQYF.

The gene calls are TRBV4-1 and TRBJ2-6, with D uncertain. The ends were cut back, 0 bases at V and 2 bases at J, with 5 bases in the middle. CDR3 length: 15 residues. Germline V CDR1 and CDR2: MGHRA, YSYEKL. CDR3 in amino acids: CASSQDQAGANVLTF. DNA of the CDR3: TGCGCCAGCAGCCAAGATCAGGCTGGGGCCAACGTCCTGACTTTC.

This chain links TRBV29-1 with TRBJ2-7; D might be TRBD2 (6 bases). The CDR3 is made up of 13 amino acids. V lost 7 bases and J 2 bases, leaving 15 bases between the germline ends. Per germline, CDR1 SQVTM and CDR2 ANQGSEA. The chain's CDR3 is CSASGGSTYEQYF. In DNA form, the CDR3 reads TGCAGCGCATCCGGGGGATCGACCTACGAGCAGTACTTC.

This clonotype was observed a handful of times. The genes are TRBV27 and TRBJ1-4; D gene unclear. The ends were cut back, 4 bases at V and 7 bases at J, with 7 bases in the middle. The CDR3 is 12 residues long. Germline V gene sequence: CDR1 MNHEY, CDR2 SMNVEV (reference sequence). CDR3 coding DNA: TGTGCCAGCAGTTACCCGGGTGAAAAACTGTTTTTT. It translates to CASSYPGEKLFF.

The CDR3 DNA follows: TGTGCCAGCAGGCCCGGGACAGGGGGGCATGGCTACACCTTC. As protein: CASRPGTGGHGYTF. The gene calls are TRBV6-6 and TRBJ1-2, with TRBD1 identical over 11 bases. The J segment lost 6 bases and the V segment lost 6 bases, leaving 6 bases of the junction unmatched. This CDR3 is built from 14 residues. Germline CDR1 MNHNY, CDR2 SVGAGI (reference sequence).

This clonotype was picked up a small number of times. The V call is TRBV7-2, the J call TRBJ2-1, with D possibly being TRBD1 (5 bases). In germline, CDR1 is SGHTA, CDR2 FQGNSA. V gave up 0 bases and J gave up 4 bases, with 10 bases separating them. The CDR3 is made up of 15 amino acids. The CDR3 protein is CASSLAPGPYNEQFF. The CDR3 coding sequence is TGTGCCAGCAGCTTAGCCCCAGGGCCGTACAATGAGCAGTTCTTC.